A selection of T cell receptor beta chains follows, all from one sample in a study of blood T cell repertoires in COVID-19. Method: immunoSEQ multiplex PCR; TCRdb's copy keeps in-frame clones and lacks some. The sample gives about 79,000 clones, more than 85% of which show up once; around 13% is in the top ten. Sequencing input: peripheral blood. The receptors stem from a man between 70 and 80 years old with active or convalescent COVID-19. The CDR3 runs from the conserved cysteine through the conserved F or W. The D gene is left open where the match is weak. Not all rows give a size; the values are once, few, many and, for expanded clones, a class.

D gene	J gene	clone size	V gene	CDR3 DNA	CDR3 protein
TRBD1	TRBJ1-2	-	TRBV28	TGTGCCAGCAGTCGGACAGGACGCAACTATGGCTACACCTTC	CASSRTGRNYGYTF
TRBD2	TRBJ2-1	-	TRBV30	TGTGCCGGGACTAGCGGGAGGCCTGGGTATGAGCAGTTCTTC	CAGTSGRPGYEQFF
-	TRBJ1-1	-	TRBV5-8	TGTGCCAGCAGCCAAGGACAGAACACTGAAGCTTTCTTT	CASSQGQNTEAFF
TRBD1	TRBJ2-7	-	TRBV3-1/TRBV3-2	TGTGCCAGCAGCCCCCGGACAGGATCCTACGAGCAGTACTTC	CASSPRTGSYEQYF
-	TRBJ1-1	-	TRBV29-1	TGCAGCGTTGTGCCCCAGACTGAAGCTTTCTTT	CSVVPQTEAFF
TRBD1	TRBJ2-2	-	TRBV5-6	TGTGCCAGCAGCTTCCGGGACAGATCCACCGGGGAGCTGTTTTTT	CASSFRDRSTGELFF
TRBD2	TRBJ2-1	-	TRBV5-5	TGTGCCAGCAGTTTCGGAGGTCCCCGGGGGGATGAGCAGTTCTTC	CASSFGGPRGDEQFF
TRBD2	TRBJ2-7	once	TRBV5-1	TGCGCCAGCAGATGGGCTAGCGGGAGTTTTTCGGACGAGCAGTACTTC	CASRWASGSFSDEQYF
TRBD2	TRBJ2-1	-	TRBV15	TGTGCCACCAGCAGAGGACTAGCGGGAGTCAATGAGCAGTTCTTC	CATSRGLAGVNEQFF
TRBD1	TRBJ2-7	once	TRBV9	TGTGCCAGCAGCGTGGCGACAGGGACCACCTACGAGCAGTACTTC	CASSVATGTTYEQYF
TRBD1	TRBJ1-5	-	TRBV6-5	TGTGCCAGCAGTACATCCAGGGGGCAGCCCCAGCATTTT	CASSTSRGQPQHF
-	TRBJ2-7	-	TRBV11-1	TGTGCCAGCAGCTTAGGGGAGACACGCTACGAGCAGTACTTC	CASSLGETRYEQYF
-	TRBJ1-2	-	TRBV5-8	TGTGCCAGCAGCTTGTCCATTATTCGACATGGCCGGGGGGATGGCTACACCTTC	CASSLSIIRHGRGDGYTF
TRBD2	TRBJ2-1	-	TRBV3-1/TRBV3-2	TGTGCCAGCAGCCAATTGGGGCGGGAGAGTGGGAATGAGCAGTTCTTC	CASSQLGRESGNEQFF
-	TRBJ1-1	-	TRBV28	TGTGCCAGCAGTTTAGGGGGGGCGGGTGTGAACACTGAAGCTTTCTTT	CASSLGGAGVNTEAFF
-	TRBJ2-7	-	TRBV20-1	TGCAGTGCTAGTGCCCGACAGGCCAGAACGCACGAGCAGTACTTC	CSASARQARTHEQYF
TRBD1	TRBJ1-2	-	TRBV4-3	TGCGCCAGCAGCCCGGACAGGGTCAATGGCTACACCTTC	CASSPDRVNGYTF
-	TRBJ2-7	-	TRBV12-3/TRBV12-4	TGTGCCACCGGAGGGACAGCCACCTACGAGCAGTACTTC	CATGGTATYEQYF
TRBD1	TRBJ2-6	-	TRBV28	TGTGCCAGCAGCAAGGGACAGGGGGCTGGGGCCAACGTCCTGACTTTC	CASSKGQGAGANVLTF
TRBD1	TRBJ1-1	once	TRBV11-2	TGTGCCAGCAGCTTGGCCGGACAGGGCCGCACTGAAGCTTTCTTT	CASSLAGQGRTEAFF
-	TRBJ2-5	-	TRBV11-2	TGTGCCAGCAGCTTAGAACAGCCCCGCCAGTACTTC	CASSLEQPRQYF
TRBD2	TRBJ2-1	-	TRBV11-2	TGTGCCAGCAGCTTAGTCGTAGCGGGAGTCAATGAGCAGTTCTTC	CASSLVVAGVNEQFF
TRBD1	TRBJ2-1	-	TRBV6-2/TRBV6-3	TGTGCCAGCAGCACTGACAGGGGCGCGCGCCAAGATGAGCAGTTCTTC	CASSTDRGARQDEQFF
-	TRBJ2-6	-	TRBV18	TGTGCCAGCTCGCAGCTTGGAGACAGGACCTCTGGGGCCAACGTCCTGACTTTC	CASSQLGDRTSGANVLTF
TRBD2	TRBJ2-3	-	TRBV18	TGTGCCAGCTCACCTCAACCGGGACTAGCGGGCTCCACAGATACGCAGTATTTT	CASSPQPGLAGSTDTQYF
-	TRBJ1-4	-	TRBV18	TGTGCCAGCTCACCCTCGGTGGGTTGGCAGGGCGGCCCGAGGCTGTTTTTT	CASSPSVGWQGGPRLFF
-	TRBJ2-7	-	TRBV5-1	TGCGCCAGCAGCTTTCTTAGGGGTTCCTACGAGCAGTACTTC	CASSFLRGSYEQYF
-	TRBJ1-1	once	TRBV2	TGTGCCAGCACCCCCGGGGGGGGCACTGAAGCTTTCTTT	CASTPGGGTEAFF
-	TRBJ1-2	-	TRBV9	TGTGCCAGCAGCGTATTAGGGGACACCTATGGCTACACCTTC	CASSVLGDTYGYTF
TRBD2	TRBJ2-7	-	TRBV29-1	TGCAGCGCTAAACTCCGGGCTAGCGGAAACTACGAGCAGTACTTC	CSAKLRASGNYEQYF
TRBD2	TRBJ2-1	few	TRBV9	TGTGCCAGCAGCCCACAGAGCGGGAGCTCCTACAATGAGCAGTTCTTC	CASSPQSGSSYNEQFF
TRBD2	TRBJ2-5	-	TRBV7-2	TGTGCCAGCAGCTTGGGCGGGAGGGCTCAAGAGACCCAGTACTTC	CASSLGGRAQETQYF
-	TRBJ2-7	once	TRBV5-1	TGCGCCAGCAAGGTAGCGGAGTACTACGAGCAGTACTTC	CASKVAEYYEQYF
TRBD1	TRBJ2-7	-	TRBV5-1	TGCGCCAGCAGCGAAAGGACAGGGCCCAGCGAGCAGTACTTC	CASSERTGPSEQYF
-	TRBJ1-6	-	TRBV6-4	TGTGCCAGCAGTGAGAGGAGCTCCTATAATTCACCCCTCCACTTT	CASSERSSYNSPLHF
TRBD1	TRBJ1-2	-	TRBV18	TGTGCCAGCTCACCCCCCGGGACAGTTAACTATGGCTACACCTTC	CASSPPGTVNYGYTF
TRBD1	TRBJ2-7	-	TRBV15	TGTGCCACCAGCTTACCCGGGACAGGGGGCGGCTACGAGCAGTACTTC	CATSLPGTGGGYEQYF
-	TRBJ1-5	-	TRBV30	TGTGCCTGGAGTAGGAGGGGCCATAGCAATCAGCCCCAGCATTTT	CAWSRRGHSNQPQHF
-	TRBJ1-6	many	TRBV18	TGTGCCAGCTCACCAGCTATTAATTCACCCCTCCACTTT	CASSPAINSPLHF
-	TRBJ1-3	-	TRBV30	TGTGCCTGGAGTAAACAGGGAAACACCATATATTTT	CAWSKQGNTIYF
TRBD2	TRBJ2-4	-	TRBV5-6	TGTGCCAGCAGCGCGGGACTAGCGAGAACCCTAGCCAAAAACATTCAGTACTTC	CASSAGLARTLAKNIQYF
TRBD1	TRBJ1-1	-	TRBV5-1	TGCGCCAGCAGCCCACAGGGGGCAGGGAACACTGAAGCTTTCTTT	CASSPQGAGNTEAFF
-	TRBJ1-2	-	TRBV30	TGTGCCTGGATCTATCAGGGAGGTGGCTACACCTTC	CAWIYQGGGYTF
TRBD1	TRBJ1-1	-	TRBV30	TGTGCCTGGACACCAACAGGGGGTGGTTGGAACACTGAAGCTTTCTTT	CAWTPTGGGWNTEAFF
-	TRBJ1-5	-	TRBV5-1	TGCGCCAGCAGCCCGGAGGGACGTGGGAGCAATCAGCCCCAGCATTTT	CASSPEGRGSNQPQHF